Here is one T cell receptor (beta chain) with its context. Its antigen is not known. The V and J ends lost 10 bases and 3 bases, in that order; junction bases with no gene match: 8. The CDR3 is made up of 14 amino acids. These data are taken from a study of CD8 T cells in ankylosing spondylitis. Preparation of TCR beta libraries was done by quantitative 5'-RACE with molecular barcodes. TCRdb re-derived calls from the 5' RACE reads in MiXCR, one entry per CDR3 protein. This sample yields some 330,000 distinct CDR3 sequences, of which approximately 8.2% are seen a single time; about 14% belongs to the top ten. The study's findings and limits: Relatively scarce in peripheral blood, disease-linked clones were CD8+. From matched ankylosing spondylitis synovial fluid, disease-linked clones were reportedly recovered at significantly enriched levels. Roughly eight highly homologous variants made up a TCR beta motif, and this motif appeared characteristic of ankylosing spondylitis blood. Reactive arthritis synovial fluid and blood previously showed some of these motif variants.

This TCR was recovered from a male donor with ankylosing spondylitis. The chain is built from TRBV12-3 or TRBV12-4 and TRBJ2-3; the match to TRBD2 covers 9 bases. The material sequenced was blood, either unsorted or a sorted T cell fraction (not recorded which). The CDR3 DNA reads TGTGCCACCAGGGGACTAGCTTATACAGATACGCAGTATTTT. Translation gives CATRGLAYTDTQYF.